The 11 T cell receptor beta chains below come from one sample, sequenced in a study of blood T cell repertoires in COVID-19. The table came from immunoSEQ multiplex PCR; TCRdb's copy has only in-frame clones and leaves some out. In the table there are about 170,000 clones, 88% of which are singletons. The sequenced material came from peripheral blood. The receptors shown here come from a man aged 45-65 years who had recovered from COVID-19.

The rearrangement joins TRBV5-4 to TRBJ2-7; tentatively, D is TRBD1 (5 bases). The CDR3 runs to 15 residues. Trimming removed 0 bases at V and 0 bases at J, with 10 bases between. CDR1 and CDR2 from the germline V gene are SGHNT and YYREEE (reference sequence). CDR3 residues: CASSLGRASSYEQYF. The DNA of the CDR3 is TGTGCCAGCAGCTTGGGCAGGGCTAGCTCCTACGAGCAGTACTTC.

The rearrangement uses TRBV28 and TRBJ1-2, with TRBD1 identical over 10 bases. The V gene's germline CDR1 is MDHEN and CDR2 SYDVKM. Losses at the gene ends were 5 bases for V and 5 bases for J; bases not matched to a gene: 11. The CDR3 is made up of 16 amino acids. The CDR3: CASSPSGTGVGYGYTF. CDR3 nucleotides: TGTGCCAGCAGTCCGTCCGGGACAGGGGTAGGGTATGGCTACACCTTC.

This clone was recorded only once. CDR3 DNA sequence: TGTGCCAGCAGTTACTCCCGCGGGACGAACTATGGCTACACCTTC. Amino acid sequence: CASSYSRGTNYGYTF. This chain joins TRBV6-2 or TRBV6-3 and TRBJ1-2; tentatively, D is TRBD1 (5 bases). V lost 0 bases to trimming and J lost 2 bases, with 10 bases between them. The germline CDR1 and CDR2 sequences are MNHEY and SVGEGT. The CDR3 contains 15 residues.

The rearrangement joins TRBV2 to TRBJ1-6, with D perhaps matching TRBD1 (6 bases). Germline lookup yields CDR1 SNHLY and CDR2 FYNNEI. The V end lost 8 bases, the J end lost 7 bases, and 18 bases lay between the germline ends. The CDR3 totals 15 residues. As DNA, the CDR3 is TGTGCCAGCGTATCGGGGGGCGCGGGCAATTCACCCCTCCACTTT. Its protein product is CASVSGGAGNSPLHF.

This clone has a handful of counts. The rearrangement uses TRBV3-1 (or the pseudogene TRBV3-2) and TRBJ1-6; TRBD1 matches at 10 bases. CDR1 and CDR2 from the germline V gene are LGHDT and YNNKEL (reference sequence). The V gene end was trimmed by 3 bases and the J gene end by 7 bases; junction bases not matched to a gene: 0. The CDR3 loop spans 14 amino acids. The CDR3 here is CASSQGQGNSPLHF. The CDR3 nucleotides are TGTGCCAGCAGCCAGGGACAGGGGAATTCACCCCTCCACTTT.

This clone has just a few counts. The rearrangement links TRBV4-1 to TRBJ2-2; TRBD1 might be the D (6 bases). Germline V gives CDR1 MGHRA, CDR2 YSYEKL. The length of the CDR3 is 13 residues. The V end lost 8 bases, the J end lost 1 base, and 8 bases lay between the germline ends. The CDR3 sequence: CASRDKNTGELFF. Here the CDR3 DNA reads TGCGCCAGCCGGGACAAGAACACCGGGGAGCTGTTTTTT.

The chain uses TRBV7-2 and TRBJ1-1, with TRBD1 matching over 9 bases. The J segment lost 0 bases and the V segment lost 3 bases, leaving 2 bases of the junction unmatched. The CDR3 runs to 15 residues. Germline V gives CDR1 SGHTA, CDR2 FQGNSA. The CDR3 DNA sequence: TGTGCCAGCAGCTTTACAGGGGGCGTGAACACTGAAGCTTTCTTT. It translates to CASSFTGGVNTEAFF. Full variable domain (outside the CDR3, taken from reference TRBV7-2 and TRBJ1-1): GAGVSQSPSNKVTEKGKDVELRCDPISGHTALYWYRQSLGQGLEFLIYFQGNSAPDKSGLPSDRFSAERTGGSVSTLTIQRTQQEDSAVYLCASSFTGGVNTEAFFGQGTRLTVV.

The chain employs TRBV5-6 and TRBJ2-4, with 9 bases that match TRBD1. From germline, CDR1 is SGHDT and CDR2 YYEEEE. Trimming took 4 bases from V and 8 from J; bases not matched to a gene: 10. CDR3 size: 15 residues. In DNA form, the CDR3 reads TGTGCCAGCAGCGACGACGGGACAGGGACTCACATTCAGTACTTC. Protein product: CASSDDGTGTHIQYF.

The chain uses TRBV7-3 and TRBJ2-1; 8 bases agree with TRBD2. Germline assignment: CDR1 SGHTA and CDR2 FQGTGA. The J segment lost 9 bases and the V segment lost 0 bases, leaving 7 bases of the junction unmatched. The CDR3 is 15 amino acids. The CDR3 sequence: CASSLTGASGFEQFF. The DNA of the CDR3 is TGTGCCAGCAGCTTAACAGGTGCTAGCGGGTTTGAGCAGTTCTTC.

This chain uses TRBV6-6 with TRBJ1-6; weak D call: TRBD1 (5 bases). The CDR3 contains 16 residues. Trimming took 5 bases from V and 6 from J, leaving 17 bases between them. Germline CDR1 MNHNY, CDR2 SVGAGI (reference sequence). CDR3 bases: TGTGCCAGCAGTCACGAATTTAGCAGGGTTAATTCACCCCTCCACTTT. Encoded protein: CASSHEFSRVNSPLHF.

V is TRBV28 and J is TRBJ1-2; 7 nucleotides line up with TRBD1. From germline, CDR1 is MDHEN and CDR2 SYDVKM. The CDR3 runs to 14 residues. The junction had 10 bases not matched to a gene; V was cut back by 7 bases and J by 5 bases. DNA for the CDR3: TGTGCCAGCACCCAAGGGGGCCAGTGGTATGGCTACACCTTC. It encodes CASTQGGQWYGYTF.